Shown below are 28 T cell receptor beta chains from a single sample sequenced in a study of circulating and synovial CD4+ cells in juvenile arthritis. TCRdb keeps only in-frame clones here, not all; method: immunoSEQ multiplex PCR. The data show over 30,000 clones, about 95% seen once. Material: CD4+ T cells from blood. Receptor source: a human donor with juvenile idiopathic arthritis.

The chain uses TRBV25-1 and TRBJ1-2; 9 nucleotides line up with TRBD1. Germline V gene lookup returns CDR1 MGHDK and CDR2 SYGVNS. The junction had 5 bases not matched to a gene; V was cut back by 5 bases and J by 4 bases. The CDR3 spans 14 residues. The CDR3, as DNA: TGTGCCAGCAGTTCCTCGGACAGGGGCTATGGCTACACCTTC. Its protein product is CASSSSDRGYGYTF.

The chain couples TRBV27 to TRBJ1-1, with D perhaps TRBD1 (6 bases). Germline V gene lookup returns CDR1 MNHEY and CDR2 SMNVEV (reference sequence). V lost 1 base and J lost 8, with 14 bases in between. This CDR3 comprises 14 residues. The chain's CDR3 is CASSLYPRRGEAFF. The CDR3 DNA follows: TGTGCCAGCAGTTTATATCCCCGCAGGGGCGAAGCTTTCTTT.

The V call is TRBV28, the J call TRBJ2-2; D is possibly TRBD1 (5 bases). Trimming took off 6 bases at V and 5 bases at J, with 13 bases between the two ends. The CDR3 extends over 14 amino acids. CDR1 is MDHEN, CDR2 SYDVKM, per germline. The CDR3 region is CASSTTPGTGELFF. The CDR3 region has the DNA TGTGCCAGCAGCACGACCCCAGGGACCGGGGAGCTGTTTTTT.

The chain carries TRBV9 and TRBJ2-3; TRBD2 matches at 10 bases. The CDR3 sequence is 16 residues long. Per germline, CDR1 SGDLS and CDR2 YYNGEE. V shed 0 bases, J shed 0 bases, and the junction held 1 base outside the gene matches. For the CDR3, the DNA is TGTGCCAGCAGCGTAGCTAGCGGGAGAAGCACAGATACGCAGTATTTT. Protein product: CASSVASGRSTDTQYF.

V usage is TRBV7-9 and J usage is TRBJ1-2; 8 bases are shared with TRBD1. The CDR3 totals 13 residues. With V trimmed by 5 bases and J by 6 bases, 5 bases remained unmatched. Germline V gene data show CDR1 as SEHNR and CDR2 as FQNEAQ (reference sequence). The CDR3 spells CASSATGVHGYTF. As DNA, the CDR3 is TGTGCCAGCAGCGCGACAGGGGTCCATGGCTACACCTTC.

The chain recombines TRBV7-8 with TRBJ1-2; TRBD1 agrees at 8 bases. The CDR3 length is 15 residues. Unmatched junction bases numbered 7, after V lost 5 bases and J lost 2 bases. The germline gives CDR1 SGHVS, CDR2 FQNEAQ. Written as DNA, the CDR3 is TGTGCCAGCAGCCAGGGGGCAGAGCCGAACTATGGCTACACCTTC. Amino acid sequence: CASSQGAEPNYGYTF.

The CDR3 loop is CASSPLTVKDYGYTF. The CDR3 DNA reads as TGTGCCAGCAGTCCACTGACAGTTAAGGACTATGGCTACACCTTC. This sequence joins TRBV2 and TRBJ1-2; a possible D gene is TRBD1 (5 bases). The V end was cut by 5 bases, the J end by 3 bases, with 16 bases between. The V gene's germline CDR1 is SNHLY and CDR2 FYNNEI. The CDR3 is 15 residues long.

V usage is TRBV19 and J usage is TRBJ1-4; TRBD1 agrees at 8 bases. CDR1 is LNHDA, CDR2 SQIVND, per germline (reference sequence). V lost 4 bases and J lost 2; bases outside the gene matches: 3. CDR3 length equals 15 residues. The chain's CDR3 is CASSKQGATNEKLFF. DNA of the CDR3: TGTGCCAGTAGTAAGCAGGGGGCGACTAATGAAAAACTGTTTTTT.

V is TRBV28 and J is TRBJ2-2, with D tentatively TRBD2 (5 bases). Trimming shortened V by 6 bases and J by 2 bases, and 13 bases separated the two germline ends. Germline loops: CDR1 MDHEN, CDR2 SYDVKM. The CDR3 has 15 amino acids. CDR3 DNA sequence: TGTGCCAGCAGCCGACTACTACGAAACACCGGGGAGCTGTTTTTT. As protein: CASSRLLRNTGELFF.

Regarding this clone: Other DNA sequences within the sample encode an identical CDR3. The chain is built from TRBV6-5 and TRBJ1-6; D ambiguous. The germline CDR1 and CDR2 sequences are MNHEY and SVGAGI. The CDR3 length is 15 residues. Trimming shortened V by 7 bases and J by 0 bases, and 10 bases separated the two germline ends. The CDR3 DNA is TGTGCCAGCACCCCGGGAGGCTCCTATAATTCACCCCTCCACTTT. It is translated as CASTPGGSYNSPLHF.

The chain uses TRBV6-5 and TRBJ2-3; TRBD2 agrees at 13 bases. The CDR3 is 13 amino acids. Germline CDR1 reads MNHEY; CDR2 reads SVGAGI. The V and J ends lost 6 bases and 9 bases, in that order; junction bases with no gene match: 3. The CDR3: CASSLGLAGTQYF. Written as DNA, the CDR3 is TGTGCCAGCAGCCTGGGACTAGCGGGGACGCAGTATTTT.

The chain carries TRBV28 and TRBJ2-5; tentative D call: TRBD1 (6 bases). Trimming shortened V by 2 bases and J by 12 bases, and 10 bases separated the two germline ends. Germline assignment: CDR1 MDHEN and CDR2 SYDVKM. The CDR3 spans 11 residues. The CDR3 sequence is CASSLNREEYF. CDR3 sequence (DNA): TGTGCCAGCAGTTTAAACAGGGAAGAGTACTTC.

This clone occurred once. The CDR3 sequence is CASSLGHTNTDTQYF. The CDR3 DNA follows: TGTGCCAGCAGCTTAGGACATACCAACACAGATACGCAGTATTTT. The V call is TRBV7-2, the J call TRBJ2-3; D unclear. V was clipped by 1 base and J by 2 bases, with 10 bases between them. This CDR3 is built from 15 residues. Per the germline V gene, CDR1 is SGHTA and CDR2 is FQGNSA.

The chain carries TRBV28 and TRBJ2-1; TRBD2 might be the D (5 bases). With 8 bases removed from V and 6 bases from J, the gap between germline ends came to 20 bases. CDR3 size: 15 residues. Germline CDR1 and CDR2: MDHEN and SYDVKM. CDR3 nucleotide sequence: TGTGCCAGCTGGCACTCTGGAGCGGCCAGCAATGAGCAGTTCTTC. The encoded protein is CASWHSGAASNEQFF.

The V gene is TRBV27, the J gene TRBJ2-7, with D possibly TRBD1 on 6 matching bases. The CDR3 extends over 13 amino acids. The V end lost 8 bases, the J end lost 3 bases, and 14 bases lay between the germline ends. CDR1 and CDR2 from the germline V gene are MNHEY and SMNVEV (reference sequence). CDR3 DNA: TGTGCCAGCGGGTCCACAGGGTTCTACGAGCAGTACTTC. Its translation is CASGSTGFYEQYF.

The rearrangement links TRBV4-1 to TRBJ2-5; TRBD2 might be the D (6 bases). The CDR3 totals 15 residues. The germline CDR1 and CDR2 sequences are MGHRA and YSYEKL. V was shortened by 5 bases and J by 1 base, with 14 bases between the two germline ends. The CDR3 spells CASSTSGSVQETQYF. The DNA of the CDR3 is TGCGCCAGCAGCACAAGCGGGTCGGTCCAAGAGACCCAGTACTTC.

V is TRBV28 and J is TRBJ1-5; TRBD1 matches 11 bases. Unmatched junction bases numbered 8, after V lost 8 bases and J lost 5 bases. Per germline, CDR1 MDHEN and CDR2 SYDVKM. The CDR3 loop spans 15 amino acids. The CDR3 spells CASQSRDRGDQPQHF. CDR3 nucleotides: TGTGCCAGCCAGTCCCGGGACAGGGGGGATCAGCCCCAGCATTTT.

This clone was seen a single time. The CDR3 nucleotides read TGTGCCAGCAGCCAAGAGGGGGACAGGGGTTACGAGCAGTACTTC. It is translated as CASSQEGDRGYEQYF. The V call is TRBV4-2, the J call TRBJ2-7; TRBD1 matches at 10 bases. V gave up 0 bases and J gave up 4 bases; unmatched junction bases: 3. Germline CDR1 is LGHNA and CDR2 is YNFKEQ. The CDR3 is 15 residues long.

The rearrangement joins TRBV18 to TRBJ1-5; no reliable D call. The CDR3 sequence is 14 residues long. CDR1 is KGHSH and CDR2 is LQKENI in the germline V gene. The germline V and J ends were trimmed by 1 base and 2 bases, with 6 bases remaining between them. DNA for the CDR3: TGTGCCAGCTCACCACAGGAGGGCAATCAGCCCCAGCATTTT. Encoded protein: CASSPQEGNQPQHF.

This chain links TRBV9 with TRBJ2-7; TRBD2 is a possible D gene (5 bases). The CDR3 runs to 15 residues. V lost 4 bases to trimming and J lost 5 bases, with 19 bases between them. Germline-derived CDR1 and CDR2 are SGDLS and YYNGEE. The CDR3 reads CASSTMPGWGDEQYF. CDR3 nucleotide sequence: TGTGCCAGCAGCACAATGCCAGGTTGGGGAGACGAGCAGTACTTC.

This chain uses TRBV11-2 with TRBJ1-2; 8 bases agree with TRBD1. V shed 1 base, J shed 11 bases, and the junction held 3 bases outside the gene matches. There are 12 residues in the CDR3. In germline, CDR1 is SGHAT, CDR2 FQNNGV. CDR3 nucleotides: TGTGCCAGCAGCTTAGTGGGGACAGGATACACCTTC. Translated: CASSLVGTGYTF.

The chain links TRBV4-1 to TRBJ2-5; a weak D match, TRBD1 (5 bases). V was shortened by 2 bases and J by 2 bases, with 15 bases between the two germline ends. CDR3 length: 16 amino acids. The germline V gene encodes CDR1 MGHRA and CDR2 YSYEKL. The CDR3 protein is CASSQTNRLQQETQYF. In nucleotides, the CDR3 is TGCGCCAGCAGCCAAACGAACAGGCTGCAGCAAGAGACCCAGTACTTC.

The CDR3 protein is CASSLWPGNYEQYF. CDR3 nucleotide sequence: TGTGCCAGCAGCTTATGGCCAGGGAACTACGAGCAGTACTTC. V usage is TRBV7-2 and J usage is TRBJ2-7, with D perhaps TRBD1 (5 bases). Trimming left V 2 bases short and J 3 bases short, with 11 bases between. From germline, CDR1 is SGHTA and CDR2 FQGNSA. The CDR3 runs 14 residues.

This rearrangement joins TRBV18 to TRBJ1-1; D gene ambiguous. Germline CDR1 KGHSH, CDR2 LQKENI. Trimming stripped 0 bases from V and 0 bases from J, with 2 bases between. The CDR3 runs 13 residues. The DNA of the CDR3 is TGTGCCAGCTCACCACCCATGAACACTGAAGCTTTCTTT. This sequence encodes CASSPPMNTEAFF.

The rearrangement uses TRBV10-2 and TRBJ2-7, with 7 bases fitting TRBD2. Germline trimming cut 7 bases from V and 3 bases from J; bases unmatched to any gene: 6. Germline lookup yields CDR1 WSHSY and CDR2 SAAADI. The CDR3 sequence is 13 residues long. The chain's CDR3 is CASTAGGGYEQYF. The CDR3 coding sequence is TGCGCCAGCACTGCTGGCGGGGGCTACGAGCAGTACTTC.

The V gene is TRBV19, the J gene TRBJ2-3; D gene ambiguous. CDR3 length equals 10 residues. Between the trimmed V and J ends, which lost 8 bases and 4 bases, there was a span of 4 bases. The V gene's germline CDR1 is LNHDA and CDR2 SQIVND (reference sequence). The CDR3 nucleotides read TGTGCCAGTTCCTCAGATACGCAGTATTTT. Translation gives CASSSDTQYF.

The rearrangement uses TRBV29-1 and TRBJ2-7; 8 positions agree with TRBD1. The CDR3 runs 14 residues. Looked up from germline, CDR1 is SQVTM and CDR2 is ANQGSEA. V shed 6 bases, J shed 7 bases, and the junction held 14 bases outside the gene matches. CDR3: CSVTIRTGIGEQYF. The CDR3 DNA follows: TGCAGCGTCACGATCAGGACAGGGATCGGGGAGCAGTACTTC.

CDR3 sequence: CASSARDKYYEQYF. CDR3 DNA sequence: TGTGCCAGCAGCGCACGGGACAAATACTACGAGCAGTACTTC. The chain joins TRBV13 to TRBJ2-7; possibly TRBD1 for D (6 bases). The V and J ends lost 5 bases and 3 bases respectively, with 14 bases between them. Looked up from germline, CDR1 is PRHDT and CDR2 is FYEKMQ (reference sequence). This CDR3 has 14 residues.